Only a few counts were recorded for the clone carrying this T cell receptor (beta chain). This sample stems from a study of radiotherapy plus CTLA-4 blockade in lung cancer. V lost 0 bases and J 8 bases, leaving 20 bases between the germline ends. Germline CDR1 is SGHNT and CDR2 is YENEEA. The CDR3 loop spans 17 amino acids. TCRdb's copy holds only in-frame clones and misses some; the assay was immunoSEQ multiplex PCR. The sample has 45,000 or so clones, 70% to 80% seen once. The material sequenced was peripheral blood, taken from a patient treated with radiotherapy plus ipilimumab. The receptor was derived from a human donor with non-small cell lung cancer who had stable disease on radiotherapy plus ipilimumab. The chain recombines TRBV11-3 with TRBJ2-1; possibly TRBD2 for D (7 bases). CDR3 bases: TGTGCCAGCAGCTTAGATGTAAGGGGGGGGCCCAATGATGAGCAGTTCTTC. Its translation is CASSLDVRGGPNDEQFF.